This record concerns one TCR beta chain sequence. The antigen is unknown. The sample originates from a study of CD8 T cells in Susac syndrome. Study-level findings and limits: The study acknowledged a relatively small number of individuals in its TCR sequencing and HLA analysis.

The CDR3 contains 15 residues. Germline V gene lookup returns CDR1 SGHNT and CDR2 YYREEE (reference sequence). V lost 4 bases to trimming and J lost 7 bases, with 18 bases between them. CD8+ and CD4+ T cells circulating in blood were sequenced for TCR beta. TEMRA cells were enriched by FACS, and CD4+ and CD8+ T cells were negatively isolated. When the RNA was reverse transcribed, random hexamers were used with an input of roughly 0.45 to 1 ug. Across 54 Vbeta and 13 Jbeta, TCR beta CDR3 was amplified with immunoSEQ multiplex PCR. Using its own MiXCR run on the immunoSEQ multiplex PCR reads, TCRdb lists one record per CDR3 protein. The data show just under 150,000 distinct CDR3 sequences, approximately 94% seen once.

The sample taken for sequencing was CD4+ T cells from PBMCs. The V and J genes are TRBV5-4 and TRBJ2-1, with D possibly being TRBD1 or TRBD2 (5 bases each). The sequence derives from a human donor in good health. CDR3 nucleotides: TGTGCCAGCAGCAGGGACCCAACTCGCGGGAATGAGCAGTTCTTC. It translates to CASSRDPTRGNEQFF.